This TCR beta chain was sequenced during a study of CD8+CD57+ T cells in acquired aplastic anemia. Study-level information: The study obtained an average of about 3.4 ug of DNA from sorted CD4+ and CD8+ cells.

V lost 2 bases, J lost 6 bases, and 9 bases stayed unmatched. CDR1 is DFQATT and CDR2 is SNEGSKA in the germline V gene (reference sequence). The CDR3 runs to 15 residues. It was patients with CD8+CD57+ cell expansion by flow cytometry who were chosen for sequencing. Patients uniformly had severe acquired aplastic anemia. Blood samples were obtained from patients who had received no prior therapy. Genomic DNA, serving as template, underwent TCR beta VDJ and CDR3 profiling. Each CDR3 protein gets one entry after TCRdb re-called the reads with MiXCR. This repertoire shows fewer than 200,000 distinct CDR3 sequences, 71% found once; its top ten account for under 60%. Study-wide results and caveats: The number of CD8+ CDR3 sequences shared by patients and controls was fewer than 35.

A word on this clonotype: Its antigen is currently unknown.

Sequencing input: sorted CD4+, CD8+, or CD8+CD57+ T cells (not recorded which) from PBMCs. This chain joins TRBV20-1 and TRBJ1-5; TRBD1 agrees at 8 bases. This TCR was recovered from a human donor with aplastic anemia. The CDR3 DNA is TGCAGTGCTAGACCCCCCGGGACAGGTAGTCAGCCCCAGCATTTT. Translating it yields CSARPPGTGSQPQHF.